These 12 T cell receptor beta chains were all obtained from the same sample, sequenced in a study of CD8 T cells in ankylosing spondylitis. TCRdb redid the calling of the 5' RACE reads with MiXCR, one entry per CDR3 protein. The sample holds about 130,000 distinct CDR3 sequences; approximately 14% are singletons and the top ten take 3%. The sequencing sample was made of blood, either unsorted or a sorted T cell fraction (not recorded which). Receptors were obtained from a female donor with ankylosing spondylitis or in good health (not recorded which).

This clonotype came up many times. The CDR3 here is CASTYRDFSYNEQFF. The CDR3 coding sequence is TGTGCCAGCACCTACCGGGACTTCTCCTACAATGAGCAGTTCTTC. The chain joins TRBV12-3 or TRBV12-4 to TRBJ2-1; perhaps TRBD2 as D (6 bases). The CDR3 loop spans 15 amino acids. V lost 7 bases and J lost 0, with 13 bases in between.

This clonotype came up a few times. The chain has TRBV20-1 and TRBJ1-2, with D unresolved. CDR3 size: 11 residues. V was shortened by 6 bases and J by 8 bases, with 13 bases between the two germline ends. Germline V gives CDR1 DFQATT, CDR2 SNEGSKA (reference sequence). The CDR3 bases are TGCAGTGCCGGACGGCTCGGGGGCTACACCTTC. Translation gives CSAGRLGGYTF.

In its sample, this clonotype was seen many times. The chain recombines TRBV20-1 with TRBJ2-2, with a tentative D call TRBD2 (6 bases). Germline CDR1 DFQATT, CDR2 SNEGSKA (reference sequence). The V gene lost 3 bases and the J gene lost 3 bases, with 14 bases spanning the gap. The CDR3 extends over 15 amino acids. CDR3 residues: CSARVGGIHTGELFF. The CDR3 DNA is TGCAGTGCTAGGGTCGGGGGAATCCACACCGGGGAGCTGTTTTTT.

A few counts support this clonotype. The chain uses TRBV28 and TRBJ2-7, with unresolved D. V lost 8 bases, J lost 2 bases, and 13 bases lay in between. Germline-derived CDR1 and CDR2 are MDHEN and SYDVKM. This CDR3 contains 13 residues. This chain's CDR3 is CASYDESAYEQYF. DNA of the CDR3: TGTGCCAGCTACGACGAATCGGCCTACGAGCAGTACTTC.

The sample holds a few counts of this clonotype. CDR3 sequence reads: CASSFGYRGAGNTIYF. DNA for the CDR3: TGCGCCAGCAGCTTTGGGTACAGGGGAGCCGGAAACACCATATATTTT. The J gene is TRBJ1-3, the V gene TRBV5-1; 7 bases match TRBD1. Germline values: CDR1 SGHRS, CDR2 YFSETQ. Germline trimming cut 2 bases from V and 4 bases from J; bases unmatched to any gene: 9. This CDR3 is 16 amino acids long. The variable domain in full, with the rest retrieved from reference TRBV5-1 and TRBJ1-3, is KAGVTQTPRYLIKTRGQQVTLSCSPISGHRSVSWYQQTPGQGLQFLFEYFSETQRNKGNFPGRFSGRQFSNSRSEMNVSTLELGDSALYLCASSFGYRGAGNTIYFGEGSWLTVV.

This clonotype was seen at least ten times. The V and J genes are TRBV3-1 and TRBJ1-3, with 11 nucleotides matching TRBD1. CDR1 is LGHDT and CDR2 is YNNKEL in the germline V gene (reference sequence). V was pared by 4 bases and J by 1 base, with 3 bases of the junction left unmatched. The CDR3 has 16 amino acids. CDR3 DNA sequence: TGTGCCAGCAGCCGTGGGACAGGGGGTTCTGGAAACACCATATATTTT. Translated: CASSRGTGGSGNTIYF. Full variable domain (remainder filled in from reference TRBV3-1 and TRBJ1-3): DTAVSQTPKYLVTQMGNDKSIKCEQNLGHDTMYWYKQDSKKFLKIMFSYNNKELIINETVPNRFSPKSPDKAHLNLHINSLELGDSAVYFCASSRGTGGSGNTIYFGEGSWLTVV.

This clonotype was observed many times. The rearrangement links TRBV5-6 to TRBJ1-6; 9 bases align to TRBD1. The CDR3 is 14 residues long. V shed 7 bases and J 5 bases; nucleotides not matched to a gene: 4. Germline V gene sequence: CDR1 SGHDT, CDR2 YYEEEE. The CDR3 spells CASEGTGNNSPLHF. The DNA for the CDR3 is TGTGCCAGCGAAGGGACAGGGAATAATTCACCCCTCCACTTT.

This clonotype has at least ten counts. The chain employs TRBV7-8 and TRBJ2-7, with D possibly being TRBD1 (5 bases). The CDR3 has 13 amino acids. Per germline, CDR1 SGHVS and CDR2 FQNEAQ. V lost 1 base and J lost 3, with 7 bases in between. The CDR3 nucleotides read TGTGCCAGCAGCTTAGGACAGAACTACGAGCAGTACTTC. Translating gives CASSLGQNYEQYF.

V and J are TRBV12-3 or TRBV12-4 and TRBJ1-1; maybe TRBD1 (5 bases). This CDR3 comprises 14 residues. V was shortened by 7 bases and J by 10 bases, with 22 bases between the two germline ends. CDR3 protein: CASTGDGTLLGAFF. The DNA for the CDR3 is TGTGCCAGCACCGGGGACGGAACCCTCCTGGGAGCTTTCTTT.

V is TRBV12-3 or TRBV12-4 and J is TRBJ2-1, with 8 bases lining up with TRBD1. Germline trimming cut 6 bases from V and 2 bases from J; bases unmatched to any gene: 3. CDR3 length: 14 amino acids. The CDR3 DNA is TGTGCCAGCAGACTGGACAGGGCCTACAATGAGCAGTTCTTC. It specifies CASRLDRAYNEQFF.

This clonotype was picked up many times. The V gene is TRBV28, the J gene TRBJ1-3; 9 nucleotides match TRBD1. Germline V CDR1 and CDR2: MDHEN, SYDVKM. This CDR3 comprises 16 residues. Trimming cost V 8 bases and J 4 bases; bases outside gene matches: 12. As DNA, the CDR3 is TGTGCCAGCCTATCAGTCACAGGGGGCCTAGGAAACACCATATATTTT. It translates to CASLSVTGGLGNTIYF. The whole variable domain, filled in from reference TRBV28 and TRBJ1-3, reads DVKVTQSSRYLVKRTGEKVFLECVQDMDHENMFWYRQDPGLGLRLIYFSYDVKMKEKGDIPEGYSVSREKKERFSLILESASTNQTSMYLCASLSVTGGLGNTIYFGEGSWLTVV.

The chain joins TRBV11-1 to TRBJ2-1, with 8 positions matching TRBD2. V was clipped by 2 bases and J by 0 bases; unmatched bases: 9. The germline gives CDR1 SGHAT, CDR2 FQDESV (reference sequence). The CDR3 consists of 18 residues. The CDR3 DNA sequence: TGTGCCAGCAGCTTATTAACTCTGGCGGGGGGCTCCTACAATGAGCAGTTCTTC. This encodes CASSLLTLAGGSYNEQFF.